The clone carrying this T cell receptor (beta chain) was counted only a few times. The antigen remains unidentified. The data belong to a study of CD8 T cells in ankylosing spondylitis. Points from the study as a whole: Apparently characteristic of ankylosing spondylitis blood was a TCR beta motif (roughly eight highly homologous variants).

This CDR3 contains 14 residues. The V end lost 6 bases, the J end lost 9 bases, and 18 bases lay between the germline ends. TCRdb re-called the 5' RACE reads with MiXCR, one entry per CDR3 protein. Of some 840,000 distinct CDR3 sequences in the sample, over 9.5% were seen once. The chain uses TRBV12-3 or TRBV12-4 and TRBJ1-5; the D is unclear. The clonotype was recovered from a male donor with ankylosing spondylitis. The sample was blood, either unsorted or a sorted T cell fraction (not recorded which). The CDR3 DNA reads TGTGCCAGCAGGACGGGCCCCGCGGGTACGCCCCAGCATTTT. Encoded protein: CASRTGPAGTPQHF.